This paragraph covers one TCR beta chain sequence. The antigen it recognizes is unknown. One base away there is no much larger clone; base qualities are not given. This specimen comes from a study of read filtering for tumor transcriptome and immune sequencing (dated by TCRdb to the early 2020s). For the study in its entirety: The cohort was composed of approximately 16 male and 14 female patients, with a mean age of approximately 70 years and an age range of roughly 45 to 85. TCR-region mapped reads per sample ranged from about 4.05 to 11 million with IR-seq versus only roughly 85 to 1,300 with RNA-seq. One of the main goals was to work out a read-filtering strategy for immune repertoire data, in particular whether clonotypes backed by only a single read should be removed. Using the same bone marrow samples, the study ran both targeted immune repertoire sequencing and bulk whole-transcriptome sequencing and then compared the TCR repertoires from each method. After DNase treatment, whole-transcriptome libraries were prepared with the TruSeq RNA Access Library Prep Kit. By revised international staging, eight or nine patients were R-ISS I, around 15 were R-ISS II and 6 or 7 were R-ISS III. On the study overall, not on this receptor specifically: Removing single-read clonotypes increased the correlation between IR-seq and RNA-seq shared clonotype proportions. Single-read clonotypes made up about 80% of clonotypes but only 3.5% to 4% of total reads in IR-seq, compared with 65% to 75% of clonotypes and approximately 40% of reads in RNA-seq. The sorted CD138-negative fraction was a mixed bone marrow immune population, not purified T cells. Compared with RNA-seq, IR-seq captured clonotypes at much greater depth and more reliably, and a smaller IR-seq throughput was enough to identify most of the shared clonotypes.

Each patient had bone marrow sampled at the time of active disease. Bone marrow mononuclear cells were isolated by Ficoll-Hypaque density gradient centrifugation. CD138-negative cells were obtained by negative selection after labeling with CD138 magnetic microbeads on a MACS separator, removing myeloma plasma cells. Flow cytometry on an Attune NxT with CD138 antibodies was used to check the purity of the isolated cells. Total RNA was extracted with TRIzol reagent and quantified with a NanoDrop spectrophotometer. Paired RNA-seq and IR-seq were performed on the CD138-negative bone marrow sample of each patient. The Immunoverse kit was used to build TCR libraries from around 400 ng RNA, with molecular barcoded adaptors covering alpha/delta and beta/gamma chains. TCR library preparation was performed with the same RNA that was used for transcriptome sequencing. An Illumina HiSeq 4000 with 2 x 150 cycles was used to sequence the TCR libraries. The authors' analysis ran thus. With MiXCR, TCR reads were aligned to human V, D, J and C references and assembled into CDR3 clonotypes, with quality filtering and error correction included. The tcR package in R was used to analyze clonotype counts and gene usage diversity. Raw mapping reads were checked after the RNA-seq reads had been mapped by STAR aligner version 2.5.3a onto the human GRCh37 genome. To test how sequencing depth affected the clonotypes detected, IR-seq fastq files were randomly downsampled with Seqtk 1.3. The public reads were quality trimmed at Q25 with fastp and then assembled into clones with MiXCR by TCRdb, keeping productive beta chains. Entries are consolidated by CDR3 protein sequence, retaining the most common genes and DNA. The V and J calls come from TCRdb's annotation, not from the publication. The sample includes roughly 130,000 distinct CDR3 sequences, with roughly 13% observed a single time. The ten largest clones represent approximately 11% of the sample.

The TCR was taken from a donor at least 40 years old with multiple myeloma. The sample was a population of CD138-negative cells sorted from bone marrow. The cell subset or site label for this specimen denotes: bone marrow mononuclear cells depleted of CD138+ plasma/myeloma cells by negative magnetic selection.

The CDR3 reads CASSLEGSPRAGNTIYF. DNA sequence: TGCGCCAGCAGCTTGGAAGGCTCACCCCGGGCTGGAAACACCATATATTTT. The chain is encoded by TRBV5-1 joined to TRBJ1-3, with the identity of the D gene unclear. V and J lose 0 bases and 2 bases, and a span of 15 bases separates them. There are 17 amino acids in the CDR3, from cysteine to phenylalanine inclusive. Only the CDR3 portion is preserved as DNA: 51 bases, with reading frame beginning at the first base. Looking up the germline V gene yields CDR1 SGHRS and CDR2 YFSETQ.